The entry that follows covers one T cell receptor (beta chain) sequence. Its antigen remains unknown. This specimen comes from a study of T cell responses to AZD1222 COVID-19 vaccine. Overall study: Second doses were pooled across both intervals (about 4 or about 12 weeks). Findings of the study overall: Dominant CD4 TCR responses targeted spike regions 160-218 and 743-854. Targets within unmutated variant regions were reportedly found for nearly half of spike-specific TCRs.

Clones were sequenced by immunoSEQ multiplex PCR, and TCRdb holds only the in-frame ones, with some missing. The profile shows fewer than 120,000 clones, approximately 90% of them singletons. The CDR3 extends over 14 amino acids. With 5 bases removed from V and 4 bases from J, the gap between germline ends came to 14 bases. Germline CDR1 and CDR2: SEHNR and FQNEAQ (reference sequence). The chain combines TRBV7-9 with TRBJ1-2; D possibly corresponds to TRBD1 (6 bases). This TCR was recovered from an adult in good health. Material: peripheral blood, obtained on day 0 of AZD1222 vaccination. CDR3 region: CASSPENRAYGYTF. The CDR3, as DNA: TGTGCCAGCAGCCCCGAAAACAGGGCCTATGGCTACACCTTC.